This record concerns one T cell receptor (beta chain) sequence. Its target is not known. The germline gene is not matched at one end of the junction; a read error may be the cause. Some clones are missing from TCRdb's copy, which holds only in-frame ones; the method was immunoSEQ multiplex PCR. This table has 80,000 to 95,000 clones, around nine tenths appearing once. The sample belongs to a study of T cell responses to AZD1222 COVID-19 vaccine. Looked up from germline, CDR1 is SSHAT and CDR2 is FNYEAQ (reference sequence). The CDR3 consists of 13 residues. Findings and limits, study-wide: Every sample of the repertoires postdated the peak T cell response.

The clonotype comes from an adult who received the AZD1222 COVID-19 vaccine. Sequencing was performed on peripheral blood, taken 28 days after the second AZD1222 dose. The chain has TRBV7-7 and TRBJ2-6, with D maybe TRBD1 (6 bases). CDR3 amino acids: CASSQGTANVLTF. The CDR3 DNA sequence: TGTGCTAGCAGCCAGGGGACGGCCAACGTCCTGACTTTC.